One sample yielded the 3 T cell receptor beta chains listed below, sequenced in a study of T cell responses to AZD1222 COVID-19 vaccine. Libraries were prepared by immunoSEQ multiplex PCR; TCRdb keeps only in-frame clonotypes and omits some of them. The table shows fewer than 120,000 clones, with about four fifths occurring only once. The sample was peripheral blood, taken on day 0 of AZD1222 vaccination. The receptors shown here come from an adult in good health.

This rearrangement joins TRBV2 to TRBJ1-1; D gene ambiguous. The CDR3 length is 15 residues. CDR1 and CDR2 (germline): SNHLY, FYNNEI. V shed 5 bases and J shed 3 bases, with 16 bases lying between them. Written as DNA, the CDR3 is TGTGCCAGCAGTAAAAGTGAAGGTACAGACACTGAAGCTTTCTTT. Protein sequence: CASSKSEGTDTEAFF.

CDR3 sequence reads: CASRLDRAGYTF. CDR3 DNA sequence: TGTGCAAGTCGCTTAGACAGGGCTGGCTACACCTTC. The rearrangement uses TRBV12-2 and TRBJ1-2; the table names TRBD1, a call not compared with the DNA. TRBV12-2 is a recognized pseudogene. The length of the CDR3 is 12 residues.

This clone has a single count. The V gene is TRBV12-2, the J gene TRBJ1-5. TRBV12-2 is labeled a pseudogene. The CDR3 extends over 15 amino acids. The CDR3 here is CASRLAPRVSQPQHF. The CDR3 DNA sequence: TGTGCAAGTCGCTTAGCCCCCCGGGTTAGTCAGCCCCAGCATTTT.